This T cell receptor (beta chain) was recorded in a study of cytomegalovirus exposure and HLA in healthy donors. Study-level results: With high specificity and sensitivity, the classifier reportedly diagnosed cytomegalovirus status. Upon later analysis, TCR association rates were observed to vary by HLA locus, being highest for DRB1 and lowest for HLA-C.

With respect to this clone: Its antigen is unknown. The identical CDR3 is also encoded by other nucleotide sequences in the sample.

13 Jbeta primers and 60 Vbeta primers were used for the PCR. Assay used: immunoSEQ multiplex PCR; TCRdb lists only in-frame clones, some missing. The sample lists about 180,000 clones, roughly three quarters occurring once. All donors participated as healthy donors of bone marrow. CDR1 and CDR2 from the germline V gene are SGHAT and FQNNGV. The length of the CDR3 is 13 residues. The V gene lost 1 base and the J gene lost 5 bases, with 6 bases spanning the gap. The J gene is TRBJ2-1, the V gene TRBV11-2, with D maybe TRBD2 (6 bases). The source material was PBMCs. This TCR was recovered from a male donor in good health and CMV-seronegative. CDR3 loop: CASSLGLDNEQFF. The CDR3 coding sequence is TGTGCCAGCAGCTTAGGACTAGACAATGAGCAGTTCTTC. Combining the CDR3 with reference TRBV11-2 and TRBJ2-1 gives the whole variable domain EAGVAQSPRYKIIEKRQSVAFWCNPISGHATLYWYQQILGQGPKLLIQFQNNGVVDDSQLPKDRFSAERLKGVDSTLKIQPAKLEDSAVYLCASSLGLDNEQFFGPGTRLTVL.